The 15 T cell receptor beta chains below all came from one sample that was sequenced in a study of T cells in women clearing cervical HPV infection. Repertoires were generated with immunoSEQ multiplex PCR, while TCRdb's copy carries only in-frame clones and drops some. The sample is made up of tens of thousands of clones, and the top ten hold 0.98% of it. Sequenced sample: blood buffy coat. The source of these receptors is a woman between 18 and 75 years old with a cervical HPV16 infection that either progressed to CIN3+ or cleared (not recorded which).

As regards this clone: The read terminates 3 residues before the CDR3 end, so the remaining end is supplied by the germline J gene. The rearrangement uses TRBV19 and TRBJ2-1; 10 nucleotides agree with TRBD2. Germline V gene sequence: CDR1 LNHDA, CDR2 SQIVND (reference sequence). The CDR3 has 18 amino acids. The junction had 18 bases not matched to a gene; V was cut back by 6 bases and J by 7 bases. The sequenced CDR3 bases are TGTGCCAGTAGGGAATCAGGGGGACTAGCGAGGGCCCTAAATGAG. As protein: CASRESGGLARALNE. The whole CDR3 protein is CASRESGGLARALNEQFF.

Points on this clone: The CDR3 end is not reached by the read, which stops 3 residues before it; the germline J gene fills it in. V gene TRBV6-2 or TRBV6-3 combines with J gene TRBJ2-1; 7 bases agree with TRBD2. This CDR3 has 12 amino acids. Germline CDR1 MNHEY, CDR2 SVGEGT. J was trimmed by 5 bases and V by 5 bases; bases with no gene match: 0. Incomplete CDR3 DNA: TGTGCCAGCAGTGGACTAGACAATGAG. The encoded protein is CASSGLDNE. Given in full, the CDR3 is CASSGLDNEQFF.

Comment on this clone: The read ends 3 residues shy of where the CDR3 ends; the end is completed using the germline J gene. This chain links TRBV2 with TRBJ2-4, with 8 bases matching TRBD2. In germline, CDR1 is SNHLY, CDR2 FYNNEI. This CDR3 is built from 14 residues. Partial CDR3 DNA: TGTGCCAGCAGAGGCGGGGGGCGCGGGGTAGTT. Its protein product is CASRGGGRGVV. The whole CDR3 sequence reads CASRGGGRGVVQYF.

A note on this clone: The read ends 3 residues before the CDR3 terminus; that terminus is restored from the germline J gene. This chain links TRBV12-3 or TRBV12-4 with TRBJ2-1, with 7 bases fitting TRBD2. V shed 2 bases and J 6 bases; nucleotides not matched to a gene: 4. The CDR3 runs to 14 residues. The DNA read from the CDR3 is TGTGCCAGCAGTTTAACCGGGGGGTTCAATGAG. It specifies CASSLTGGFNE. The whole CDR3 reads CASSLTGGFNEQFF.

A word on this clone: With the read ending 3 residues before the CDR3 end, the germline J gene is used to fill in that end. The chain couples TRBV19 to TRBJ1-2; D possibly corresponds to TRBD1 (6 bases). The CDR3 is 13 residues long. CDR1 is LNHDA and CDR2 is SQIVND in the germline V gene (reference sequence). CDR3 DNA (partial): TGTGCCAGTAGTAATGCGGGGGCAGTTGAC. Residues: CASSNAGAVD. The CDR3 as a whole reads CASSNAGAVDYTF. The variable domain in full, completed from reference TRBV19 and TRBJ1-2, reads DGGITQSPKYLFRKEGQNVTLSCEQNLNHDAMYWYRQDPGQGLRLIYYSQIVNDFQKGDIAEGYSVSREKKESFPLTVTSAQKNPTAFYLCASSNAGAVDYTFGSGTRLTVV.

About this clone itself: The sequence runs out 3 residues before the end of the CDR3; the remainder is reconstructed from the germline J gene. This sequence joins TRBV2 and TRBJ1-1; D may be TRBD1 (5 bases). Germline V gene sequence: CDR1 SNHLY, CDR2 FYNNEI. CDR3 length: 12 amino acids. Here the CDR3 reads CASSETVGEAFF. The CDR3 DNA, read in part, is TGTGCCAGCAGTGAGACAGTAGGAGAG.

As concerns this clone: From the germline J gene comes the end of the CDR3, since the read stops 3 residues before it. This chain connects TRBV28 to TRBJ2-7, with D uncertain. Deletions cut 6 bases from V and 1 base from J, with 10 bases between. The germline CDR1 and CDR2 sequences are MDHEN and SYDVKM. The CDR3 consists of 13 residues. CDR3 amino acids: CASRDDGSYEQYF. CDR3 DNA (partial): TGTGCCAGCAGGGATGACGGGTCCTACGAG. Drawing the rest from reference TRBV28 and TRBJ2-7, the complete variable domain is DVKVTQSSRYLVKRTGEKVFLECVQDMDHENMFWYRQDPGLGLRLIYFSYDVKMKEKGDIPEGYSVSREKKERFSLILESASTNQTSMYLCASRDDGSYEQYFGPGTRLTVT.

As concerns this clone: Read sequence stops 3 residues before the CDR3 end, and the germline J gene provides the missing end. The chain uses TRBV28 and TRBJ2-7, with D hard to call. CDR1 MDHEN and CDR2 SYDVKM come from the germline V gene. CDR3 length: 11 amino acids. Trimming removed 10 bases from V and 6 bases from J, with 13 bases in between. Incomplete CDR3 DNA: TGTGCCACCAACATTTATGGCGAG. It specifies CATNIYGE. The entire CDR3 reads CATNIYGEQYF.

Remarks on this clone: The observed sequence ends 3 residues before the CDR3 terminus, with the missing tail filled in from the germline J gene. The genes are TRBV29-1 and TRBJ2-2, with TRBD1 as a possible D gene (6 bases). CDR1 and CDR2 from the germline V gene are SQVTM and ANQGSEA. The CDR3 is made up of 13 amino acids. The CDR3 DNA, read in part, is TGCAGCGCTGCAGGGACAACTAATGAAAAG. It yields the protein CSAAGTTNEK. The CDR3 in its entirety is CSAAGTTNEKLFF.

Remarks on this clone: The read comes to an end 3 residues before the CDR3 does, leaving the germline J gene to fill in the end. The chain couples TRBV14 to TRBJ2-3, with unresolved D. CDR1 is SGHDN and CDR2 is FVKESK in the germline V gene. Trimming left V 5 bases short and J 2 bases short, with 17 bases between. This CDR3 is built from 16 residues. This CDR3 is CASSSRLPEITDTQYF. CDR3 DNA, as far as it was read: TGTGCCAGCAGCAGCCGACTTCCCGAAATCACAGATACG.

Comments on this clone: The read gets to within 3 residues of the CDR3 end, and the germline J gene fills in the rest. V gene TRBV27 combines with J gene TRBJ2-7; 12 bases are a match to TRBD2. Germline-derived CDR1 and CDR2 are MNHEY and SMNVEV (reference sequence). The CDR3 contains 13 residues. J gave up 6 bases and V 8 bases, and 5 bases lay outside the gene matches. Partial CDR3 DNA: TGTGCCAGCGGACTAGCGGGGCGGCGCGAG. It specifies CASGLAGRRE. The CDR3 in full is CASGLAGRREQYF.

Remarks on this clone: The CDR3 is cut off 3 residues early in the read; its end comes from the germline J gene. This chain connects TRBV2 to TRBJ1-2; weak D call: TRBD1 (5 bases). The CDR3 length is 14 residues. Germline-derived CDR1 and CDR2 are SNHLY and FYNNEI. Incomplete CDR3 DNA: TGTGCCAGCAAGAACCCAGGGCAGACCTACGAC. This translates into CASKNPGQTYD. The full CDR3 protein reads CASKNPGQTYDYTF.

As to this clone: The read stops 3 residues short of the end of the CDR3; the missing end is completed from the germline J gene. The chain uses TRBV7-9 and TRBJ2-2; the D gene is possibly TRBD1 (6 bases). The CDR3 length is 15 residues. V lost 4 bases, J lost 1 base, and 10 bases lay in between. CDR1 and CDR2 (germline): SEHNR, FQNEAQ (reference sequence). The CDR3 loop is CASSSTGQNTGELFF. The part of the CDR3 DNA that was read is TGTGCCAGCAGCTCCACGGGACAGAACACCGGGGAG.

Details on this clone: Coverage ceases 3 residues before the CDR3 finishes, and the germline J gene fills in the end. The rearrangement links TRBV20-1 to TRBJ2-7, with 7 bases matching TRBD1. Trimming cost V 1 base and J 2 bases; bases outside gene matches: 5. Germline-derived CDR1 and CDR2 are DFQATT and SNEGSKA (reference sequence). The CDR3 sequence is 14 residues long. The chain's CDR3 is CSARGTGNTYEQYF. The sequenced CDR3 bases are TGCAGTGCTAGAGGGACAGGTAATACCTACGAG.

As regards this clone: Read sequence stops 3 residues before the CDR3 end, and the germline J gene provides the missing end. The chain couples TRBV7-6 to TRBJ2-3; tentatively, D is TRBD2 (6 bases). The CDR3 totals 15 residues. Germline CDR1 and CDR2: SGHVS and FNYEAQ. The CDR3 sequence is CASSLEEAGEETQYF. The sequenced part of the CDR3 DNA is TGTGCCAGCAGCTTAGAGGAAGCGGGCGAAGAGACG.